A single sample is the source of the 28 T cell receptor beta chains below, sequenced in a study of CD4 T cells in relation to SARS-CoV-2 and coronaviruses. The unexposed donors gave CD4+ T cells in about 2011-2018, prior to COVID-19. The cells were cultured for under twelve days before CD4+ T cells were isolated. No antigen is known for these receptors. Clones were sequenced by immunoSEQ multiplex PCR, and TCRdb holds only the in-frame ones, with some missing. Of 31,000 or so clones listed, about two thirds were seen once; the top ten hold 10% to 15%. Sequencing was done on a sample of CD4+ T cells from PBMCs, cultured in vitro. These receptors were taken from a human donor in good health.

The chain links TRBV5-8 to TRBJ2-3; D is unclear. Trimming cost V 4 bases and J 1 base, with 7 bases left between them. The CDR3 loop spans 13 amino acids. Germline V lookup: CDR1 SGHTS, CDR2 YDEGEE. The CDR3 here is CASSPTGTDTQYF. For the CDR3, the DNA is TGTGCCAGCAGCCCCACGGGCACAGATACGCAGTATTTT.

The chain carries TRBV12-3 or TRBV12-4 and TRBJ2-5, with D possibly TRBD2 on 6 matching bases. The CDR3 consists of 13 residues. With 4 bases removed from V and 5 bases from J, the gap between germline ends came to 11 bases. CDR3 residues: CASSSWRAETQYF. The CDR3 bases are TGTGCCAGCAGTTCCTGGAGGGCCGAGACCCAGTACTTC.

This clone came up a few times. The chain joins TRBV7-2 to TRBJ2-1; 13 bases map to TRBD2. The CDR3 is 14 amino acids. Germline lookup yields CDR1 SGHTA and CDR2 FQGNSA. Germline trimming cut 5 bases from V and 8 bases from J; bases unmatched to any gene: 3. DNA for the CDR3: TGTGCCAGCAGCGCCGGACTAGCGGGGGATGAGCAGTTCTTC. This encodes CASSAGLAGDEQFF.

This sequence joins TRBV20-1 and TRBJ2-7; 9 bases align to TRBD1. V gave up 3 bases and J gave up 10 bases; unmatched junction bases: 16. Germline values: CDR1 DFQATT, CDR2 SNEGSKA (reference sequence). The CDR3 sequence is 15 residues long. CDR3 amino acids: CSASRKDRGLRVQYF. The CDR3, as DNA: TGCAGTGCTAGTCGCAAGGACAGGGGTTTGAGGGTCCAGTACTTC.

This clone showed up just a few times. The chain combines TRBV3-1 (or the pseudogene TRBV3-2) with TRBJ1-1; TRBD1 matches 7 bases. The CDR3 is made up of 14 amino acids. The V gene end was trimmed by 3 bases and the J gene end by 4 bases; junction bases not matched to a gene: 5. Per the germline V gene, CDR1 is LGHDT and CDR2 is YNNKEL (reference sequence). The CDR3 here is CASSQRQGGTEAFF. CDR3 coding DNA: TGTGCCAGCAGCCAGCGACAGGGAGGCACTGAAGCTTTCTTT.

This clone was recorded only once. The chain is built from TRBV5-1 and TRBJ1-3, with TRBD1 matching 8 bases. V shed 4 bases and J 9 bases; nucleotides not matched to a gene: 12. Germline CDR1 reads SGHRS; CDR2 reads YFSETQ. The CDR3 is made up of 15 amino acids. The CDR3 nucleotides read TGCGCCAGCAGCAACGGACAGGGACTGGGGGGCACCATATATTTT. As protein: CASSNGQGLGGTIYF.

V usage is TRBV5-1 and J usage is TRBJ1-4; 7 bases are a match to TRBD1. V shed 3 bases and J 4 bases; nucleotides not matched to a gene: 3. Germline values: CDR1 SGHRS, CDR2 YFSETQ. This CDR3 comprises 14 residues. CDR3 DNA: TGCGCCAGCAGCTGGGGACAGCTTAATGAAAAACTGTTTTTT. Protein product: CASSWGQLNEKLFF.

A single count supports this clone. The chain links TRBV5-1 to TRBJ2-1; 9 bases fit TRBD2. Losses at the gene ends were 0 bases for V and 0 bases for J; bases not matched to a gene: 1. Per germline, CDR1 SGHRS and CDR2 YFSETQ. The CDR3 runs to 16 residues. The CDR3 bases are TGCGCCAGCAGCTTGGGCGGGGGGGGCTCCTACAATGAGCAGTTCTTC. Protein sequence: CASSLGGGGSYNEQFF.

The chain carries TRBV4-3 and TRBJ2-1; the D is unclear. V lost 1 base, J lost 6 bases, and 7 bases lay in between. The CDR3 contains 13 residues. Germline V lookup: CDR1 LGHNA, CDR2 YSLEER. CDR3 amino acids: CASSQGRRNEQFF. In DNA, the CDR3 is TGCGCCAGCAGCCAAGGACGGCGCAATGAGCAGTTCTTC.

The chain joins TRBV19 to TRBJ1-1; no clear D. The length of the CDR3 is 14 residues. The germline V gene encodes CDR1 LNHDA and CDR2 SQIVND (reference sequence). V was shortened by 5 bases and J by 5 bases, with 15 bases between the two germline ends. Here the CDR3 reads CASSRGLTLTEAFF. The CDR3 nucleotides read TGTGCCAGTAGTCGAGGGCTTACGTTGACTGAAGCTTTCTTT.

Only a few counts were recorded for this clone. The chain joins TRBV7-2 to TRBJ2-1; D perhaps matches TRBD2 (5 bases). Germline lookup yields CDR1 SGHTA and CDR2 FQGNSA. Trimming cost V 2 bases and J 9 bases, with 17 bases left between them. This CDR3 region has 15 residues. CDR3 in amino acids: CASSLSPGRAGEQFF. CDR3 DNA sequence: TGTGCCAGCAGCTTATCCCCAGGACGGGCGGGTGAGCAGTTCTTC.

The J gene is TRBJ2-1, the V gene TRBV4-3; tentative D call: TRBD2 (7 bases). Trimming removed 3 bases from V and 1 base from J, with 16 bases in between. This CDR3 comprises 17 residues. CDR1 is LGHNA, CDR2 YSLEER, per germline. In DNA form, the CDR3 reads TGCGCCAGCAGCCACAAAGAGGGGGGGAAGTCCTACAATGAGCAGTTCTTC. Translating it yields CASSHKEGGKSYNEQFF.

The genes are TRBV10-3 and TRBJ2-1; 9 positions agree with TRBD2. Trimming took 3 bases from V and 4 from J; bases not matched to a gene: 13. Germline CDR1 ENHRY, CDR2 SYGVKD. This CDR3 contains 18 residues. CDR3 in DNA: TGTGCCATCAGTGATGGTGTCGGGGTGGCGGGAGGGTACAATGAGCAGTTCTTC. The encoded protein is CAISDGVGVAGGYNEQFF.

The chain is built from TRBV28 and TRBJ2-2; unclear D gene. The CDR3 contains 15 residues. Germline V gives CDR1 MDHEN, CDR2 SYDVKM. Trimming took off 4 bases at V and 0 bases at J, with 9 bases between the two ends. The CDR3 protein is CASSWAVANTGELFF. CDR3 nucleotide sequence: TGTGCCAGCAGTTGGGCAGTTGCGAACACCGGGGAGCTGTTTTTT.

V and J are TRBV12-5 and TRBJ2-3; D possibly corresponds to TRBD2 (6 bases). Germline V CDR1 and CDR2: LGHNT, FRNRAP. This CDR3 region has 15 residues. V was cut by 6 bases and J by 2 bases, with 15 bases left in between. CDR3 coding DNA: TGTGCTAGTGGCACCGGAGGGACGGACACAGATACGCAGTATTTT. Its protein product is CASGTGGTDTDTQYF.

The V gene is TRBV6-5, the J gene TRBJ2-7; 7 bases map to TRBD2. Germline V lookup: CDR1 MNHEY, CDR2 SVGAGI. The CDR3 loop spans 14 amino acids. V gave up 11 bases and J gave up 2 bases; unmatched junction bases: 12. The CDR3 loop reads CAVGVGGGTYEQYF. The CDR3 DNA reads as TGTGCCGTCGGGGTAGGCGGGGGAACCTACGAGCAGTACTTC.

Here the CDR3 DNA reads TGTGCCAGCAGCGCCGACAGGGTTGATACGCAGTATTTT. Protein product: CASSADRVDTQYF. The rearrangement links TRBV11-2 to TRBJ2-3; TRBD1 matches 7 bases. V was clipped by 5 bases and J by 6 bases; unmatched bases: 5. This CDR3 has 13 residues. Germline V gene sequence: CDR1 SGHAT, CDR2 FQNNGV.

The rearrangement links TRBV6-6 to TRBJ1-1; 7 positions agree with TRBD1. There are 14 residues in the CDR3. From germline, CDR1 is MNHNY and CDR2 SVGAGI (reference sequence). The J segment lost 5 bases and the V segment lost 6 bases, leaving 9 bases of the junction unmatched. CDR3 bases: TGTGCCAGCAGACCAGACAGGGAGTGGACTGAAGCTTTCTTT. It encodes CASRPDREWTEAFF.

V and J are TRBV3-1 (or the pseudogene TRBV3-2) and TRBJ2-7; D is possibly TRBD2 (6 bases). CDR1 is LGHDT and CDR2 is YNNKEL in the germline V gene (reference sequence). V lost 3 bases and J lost 2, with 11 bases in between. The CDR3 spans 14 residues. The CDR3 loop reads CASSQGRNAYEQYF. CDR3 nucleotides: TGTGCCAGCAGCCAGGGGAGGAATGCCTACGAGCAGTACTTC.

The rearrangement joins TRBV6-1 to TRBJ2-7; 12 bases match TRBD2. V shed 4 bases and J 7 bases; nucleotides not matched to a gene: 11. Germline CDR1 is MNHNS and CDR2 is SASEGT. This CDR3 is built from 16 residues. CDR3 region: CASSGRLAGAPPEQYF. As DNA, the CDR3 is TGTGCCAGCAGTGGTCGACTAGCGGGGGCCCCGCCAGAGCAGTACTTC.

This clone was seen a few times. The chain links TRBV6-5 to TRBJ1-1; no clear D gene. Germline V gene lookup returns CDR1 MNHEY and CDR2 SVGAGI. CDR3 size: 13 residues. The V end was cut by 6 bases, the J end by 1 base, with 9 bases between. This CDR3 reads CASRYDGNTEAFF. The CDR3 coding sequence is TGTGCCAGCAGATATGACGGGAACACTGAAGCTTTCTTT.

This chain uses TRBV12-3 or TRBV12-4 with TRBJ2-7; D may be TRBD1 or TRBD2 (5 bases each). This CDR3 is 13 amino acids long. V lost 2 bases and J 7 bases, leaving 12 bases between the germline ends. CDR3 amino acids: CASSLQWGYEQYF. The CDR3 DNA sequence: TGTGCCAGCAGTTTACAATGGGGGTATGAGCAGTACTTC.

This chain connects TRBV14 to TRBJ1-1, with a possible D match to TRBD1 (5 bases). The germline V and J ends were trimmed by 0 bases and 0 bases, with 14 bases remaining between them. This CDR3 contains 17 residues. CDR1 is SGHDN, CDR2 FVKESK, per germline. DNA of the CDR3: TGTGCCAGCAGCCAAGATGTCAGGGCCGTCATGAACACTGAAGCTTTCTTT. It translates to CASSQDVRAVMNTEAFF.

The chain uses TRBV5-1 and TRBJ2-5, with 7 bases fitting TRBD1. V trimming: 3 bases; J trimming: 3 bases; junction bases outside the gene matches: 5. The CDR3 spans 14 residues. The germline V gene has CDR1 SGHRS and CDR2 YFSETQ. This CDR3 is CASSSTGTEETQYF. The CDR3 region has the DNA TGCGCCAGCAGCTCAACCGGGACAGAAGAGACCCAGTACTTC.

The CDR3 bases are TGTGCCAGTAGCCGGGACAGCTTTACGGGGGGTACGCAGTATTTT. Translated: CASSRDSFTGGTQYF. The chain couples TRBV19 to TRBJ2-3; D possibly matches TRBD1 or TRBD2 (7 bases each). Looked up from germline, CDR1 is LNHDA and CDR2 is SQIVND (reference sequence). The CDR3 has 15 residues. Trimming took off 6 bases at V and 8 bases at J, with 21 bases between the two ends.

The table lists this clone with a count of one. J is TRBJ1-5 and V is TRBV5-5; D call uncertain. Germline V gives CDR1 SGHKS, CDR2 YYEKEE (reference sequence). The CDR3 totals 16 residues. With 0 bases removed from V and 7 bases from J, the gap between germline ends came to 17 bases. The CDR3 here is CASSLVPESVGQPQHF. As DNA, the CDR3 is TGTGCCAGCAGCTTGGTGCCAGAAAGTGTTGGACAGCCCCAGCATTTT.

The CDR3 DNA reads TGTGCCAGCTCACCACCTATTTCAGGGTCCGGCGGGGAGCTGTTTTTT. It specifies CASSPPISGSGGELFF. The chain combines TRBV18 with TRBJ2-2; D might be TRBD1 (5 bases). Looked up from germline, CDR1 is KGHSH and CDR2 is LQKENI. The CDR3 runs 16 residues. With 0 bases removed from V and 7 bases from J, the gap between germline ends came to 15 bases. Based on the CDR3 plus reference TRBV18 and TRBJ2-2, the full variable domain is NAGVMQNPRHLVRRRGQEARLRCSPMKGHSHVYWYRQLPEEGLKFMVYLQKENIIDESGMPKERFSAEFPKEGPSILRIQQVVRGDSAAYFCASSPPISGSGGELFFGEGSRLTVL.

This clone is categorized as medium-sized. The chain is built from TRBV7-9 and TRBJ2-6; the D gene could be TRBD1 or TRBD2 (5 bases each). V lost 3 bases and J lost 0, with 6 bases in between. Germline loops: CDR1 SEHNR, CDR2 FQNEAQ (reference sequence). The CDR3 spans 15 residues. The CDR3 loop reads CASSLGVSGANVLTF. For the CDR3, the DNA is TGTGCCAGCAGCTTGGGGGTCTCTGGGGCCAACGTCCTGACTTTC.